The 30 T cell receptor beta chains below were found in one sample sequenced in a study of CD8+ T cells in alopecia areata. Documented treatment: oral pan-JAK inhibitor, 5-10 mg twice daily. Reverse transcription of extracted RNA yielded cDNA, which provided the sequencing template. Assay: immunoSEQ multiplex PCR; the TCRdb copy retains only in-frame clones and omits some. Of about 42,000 clones listed, around 90% are singletons. The sequencing here drew on CD8+ T cells sorted from blood, taken at week 24, from a patient treated with tofacitinib. The receptors stem from a human donor with alopecia areata.

The gene calls are TRBV4-1 and TRBJ1-1, with no clear D. Germline V gene data show CDR1 as MGHRA and CDR2 as YSYEKL. This CDR3 comprises 11 residues. V was clipped by 3 bases and J by 5 bases, with 4 bases between them. The DNA of the CDR3 is TGCGCCAGCAGCCAGGGGACTGAAGCTTTCTTT. This sequence encodes CASSQGTEAFF.

The chain employs TRBV30 and TRBJ2-1; tentatively, D is TRBD2 (5 bases). CDR3 length equals 13 residues. Germline loops: CDR1 GTSNPN, CDR2 SVGIG (reference sequence). V was shortened by 3 bases and J by 9 bases, with 15 bases between the two germline ends. DNA of the CDR3: TGTGCCTGGAGACGGGCCATCGCGGGTGAGCAGTTCTTC. This codes for CAWRRAIAGEQFF.

The chain employs TRBV2 and TRBJ2-5; 11 nucleotides agree with TRBD2. CDR1 SNHLY and CDR2 FYNNEI come from the germline V gene. The CDR3 is 16 amino acids. V gave up 3 bases and J gave up 3 bases; unmatched junction bases: 6. CDR3 residues: CASSDDSGGAKETQYF. The CDR3 nucleotides are TGTGCCAGCAGTGACGATAGCGGGGGGGCCAAAGAGACCCAGTACTTC. The full variable domain, rest sourced from reference TRBV2 and TRBJ2-5, is EPEVTQTPSHQVTQMGQEVILRCVPISNHLYFYWYRQILGQKVEFLVSFYNNEISEKSEIFDDQFSVERPDGSNFTLKIRSTKLEDSAMYFCASSDDSGGAKETQYFGPGTRLLVL.

The chain uses TRBV11-1 and TRBJ2-1; no reliable D call. There are 13 residues in the CDR3. With 1 base removed from V and 2 bases from J, the gap between germline ends came to 3 bases. Germline V CDR1 and CDR2: SGHAT, FQDESV (reference sequence). The CDR3 spells CASSLEPYNEQFF. The CDR3 bases are TGTGCCAGCAGCTTAGAACCCTACAATGAGCAGTTCTTC.

As to this clone: A read error may produce the germline difference seen at one junction end. Other nucleotide sequences in the sample specify the same CDR3. The chain combines TRBV27 with TRBJ2-7; 9 bases map to TRBD2. There are 14 residues in the CDR3. In germline, CDR1 is MNHEY, CDR2 SMNVEV (reference sequence). The CDR3 reads CASRLAGATYEQYF. The CDR3 DNA sequence: TGTGCCAGCAGATTAGCGGGGGCGACCTACGAGCAGTACTTT.

This clone showed up just a few times. This chain links TRBV27 with TRBJ2-3; D gene unclear. The CDR3 contains 14 residues. Trimming took 2 bases from V and 7 from J, leaving 13 bases between them. Germline V CDR1 and CDR2: MNHEY, SMNVEV (reference sequence). The CDR3 spells CASSLQPKDHTQYF. CDR3 bases: TGTGCCAGCAGTTTACAGCCGAAAGACCATACGCAGTATTTT.

CDR3 residues: CACLVGGRTQYF. DNA for the CDR3: TGTGCCTGCCTTGTTGGGGGGAGGACCCAGTACTTC. J is TRBJ2-5 and V is TRBV30; possibly TRBD2 for D (6 bases). Germline CDR1 is GTSNPN and CDR2 is SVGIG (reference sequence). This CDR3 is built from 12 residues. V lost 6 bases to trimming and J lost 7 bases, with 15 bases between them.

The gene calls are TRBV28 and TRBJ2-5; TRBD2 matches at 9 bases. CDR3 length equals 16 residues. Germline assignment: CDR1 MDHEN and CDR2 SYDVKM. V lost 5 bases to trimming and J lost 2 bases; unmatched junction nucleotides: 9. The CDR3 DNA reads as TGTGCCAGCAGTATACCGACTAGCGGCTTACAAGAGACCCAGTACTTC. It translates to CASSIPTSGLQETQYF.

The rearrangement uses TRBV11-1 and TRBJ2-7; D is possibly TRBD1 or TRBD2 (5 bases each). The germline V gene has CDR1 SGHAT and CDR2 FQDESV (reference sequence). The CDR3 sequence is 14 residues long. V lost 3 bases and J 3 bases, leaving 12 bases between the germline ends. The CDR3 nucleotides are TGTGCCAGCAGCTTCGACTGGGGACGCTACGAGCAGTACTTC. It is translated as CASSFDWGRYEQYF. Full variable domain (outside the CDR3, taken from reference TRBV11-1 and TRBJ2-7): EAEVAQSPRYKITEKSQAVAFWCDPISGHATLYWYRQILGQGPELLVQFQDESVVDDSQLPKDRFSAERLKGVDSTLKIQPAELGDSAMYLCASSFDWGRYEQYFGPGTRLTVT.

CDR3 amino acids: CASSSSKETQYF. DNA of the CDR3: TGTGCCAGCAGCTCTAGTAAAGAGACCCAGTACTTC. The chain joins TRBV11-1 to TRBJ2-5; D not certain. The CDR3 runs 12 residues. The germline V gene has CDR1 SGHAT and CDR2 FQDESV (reference sequence). Trimming left V 4 bases short and J 3 bases short, with 6 bases between.

This chain uses TRBV10-3 with TRBJ1-1, with D uncertain. V gave up 11 bases and J gave up 1 base, with 14 bases separating them. The CDR3 extends over 13 amino acids. Germline loops: CDR1 ENHRY, CDR2 SYGVKD. In DNA form, the CDR3 reads TGTGCCTTCCGGACGGGAGCGAACACTGAAGCTTTCTTT. Its protein is CAFRTGANTEAFF.

This sequence joins TRBV30 and TRBJ2-7, with D possibly being TRBD1 (5 bases). The germline CDR1 and CDR2 sequences are GTSNPN and SVGIG (reference sequence). The CDR3 is made up of 13 amino acids. The germline V and J ends were trimmed by 3 bases and 3 bases, with 12 bases remaining between them. The CDR3 DNA sequence: TGTGCCTGGAGGGAACTCGACAGCTACGAGCAGTACTTC. Protein product: CAWRELDSYEQYF.

In this sample, this clone turned up once. The J gene is TRBJ2-3, the V gene TRBV5-1; tentative D call: TRBD2 (5 bases). V lost 4 bases, J lost 0 bases, and 12 bases lay in between. CDR1 and CDR2 (germline): SGHRS, YFSETQ. This CDR3 has 15 residues. As DNA, the CDR3 is TGCGCCAGCAGCCTGCGGGCGCCTAGCACAGATACGCAGTATTTT. Translation: CASSLRAPSTDTQYF.

This clone was recorded only once. This rearrangement joins TRBV7-2 to TRBJ2-3; D is possibly TRBD2 (6 bases). Trimming stripped 2 bases from V and 0 bases from J, with 15 bases between. The germline V gene encodes CDR1 SGHTA and CDR2 FQGNSA. The CDR3 has 17 amino acids. The CDR3 protein is CASSLPAGYTSTDTQYF. CDR3 sequence (DNA): TGTGCCAGCAGCTTACCAGCGGGCTACACTAGCACAGATACGCAGTATTTT. Together with reference TRBV7-2 and TRBJ2-3, the CDR3 gives the full variable domain: GAGVSQSPSNKVTEKGKDVELRCDPISGHTALYWYRQSLGQGLEFLIYFQGNSAPDKSGLPSDRFSAERTGGSVSTLTIQRTQQEDSAVYLCASSLPAGYTSTDTQYFGPGTRLTVL.

The rearrangement joins TRBV13 to TRBJ1-2; TRBD1 aligns across 8 bases. The J segment lost 4 bases and the V segment lost 5 bases, leaving 24 bases of the junction unmatched. Germline V gene data show CDR1 as PRHDT and CDR2 as FYEKMQ (reference sequence). The CDR3 contains 20 residues. The CDR3 sequence: CASSPGPTRRTGPNIYGYTF. The DNA for the CDR3 is TGTGCCAGCAGCCCCGGGCCCACCCGACGGACAGGGCCTAACATCTATGGCTACACCTTC.

This sequence joins TRBV7-2 and TRBJ2-3, with 8 bases fitting TRBD2. Trimming removed 9 bases from V and 2 bases from J; junction bases left unmatched: 4. The CDR3 is 13 amino acids. CDR1 is SGHTA, CDR2 FQGNSA, per germline. This CDR3 is CARSGGLTDTQYF. The CDR3 nucleotides are TGTGCCAGAAGCGGGGGACTCACAGATACGCAGTATTTT.

The chain is built from TRBV4-1 and TRBJ2-6; D is tentatively TRBD1 or TRBD2 (5 bases each). The V end was cut by 4 bases, the J end by 2 bases, with 12 bases between. Germline CDR1 is MGHRA and CDR2 is YSYEKL. The CDR3 consists of 16 residues. This chain's CDR3 is CASSRLTGPGANVLTF. The CDR3 DNA reads TGCGCCAGCAGCCGGCTGACGGGGCCTGGGGCCAACGTCCTGACTTTC.

V is TRBV7-9 and J is TRBJ2-7; no firm D call. This CDR3 is built from 11 residues. Trimming removed 6 bases at V and 5 bases at J, with 8 bases between. The germline V gene has CDR1 SEHNR and CDR2 FQNEAQ (reference sequence). The CDR3, as DNA: TGTGCCAGCAGTCCGAGTGACGAGCAGTACTTC. Translation: CASSPSDEQYF.

The chain carries TRBV5-5 and TRBJ1-1; D is ambiguous. There are 13 residues in the CDR3. Germline loops: CDR1 SGHKS, CDR2 YYEKEE (reference sequence). V gave up 0 bases and J gave up 1 base, with 4 bases separating them. This CDR3 is CASSLGGNTEAFF. The CDR3 bases are TGTGCCAGCAGCTTGGGGGGGAACACTGAAGCTTTCTTT.

This chain uses TRBV6-6 with TRBJ2-7; 9 nucleotides match TRBD1. V lost 5 bases, J lost 5 bases, and 4 bases stayed unmatched. CDR3 length: 13 residues. Germline CDR1 reads MNHNY; CDR2 reads SVGAGI (reference sequence). CDR3 nucleotides: TGTGCCAGCAGTACGACAGGGGGGGACGAGCAGTACTTC. Amino acid sequence: CASSTTGGDEQYF.

A remark on this clone: At one of its ends the junction is not consistent with the germline gene, which may arise from a read error. The J gene is TRBJ1-3, the V gene TRBV6-5; possibly TRBD1 for D (6 bases). The CDR3 sequence is 14 residues long. Germline V gives CDR1 MNHEY, CDR2 SVGAGI. CDR3 in DNA: TGTGCCAGCACCCCGAAAATCGAACCCCACAGGGAGGTTTTT. Translation: CASTPKIEPHREVF.

Details on this clone: The junction shows a germline mismatch at one end, possibly a read error. The rearrangement uses TRBV27 and TRBJ2-3; D remains unclear. This CDR3 is 16 amino acids long. The germline gives CDR1 MNHEY, CDR2 SMNVEV (reference sequence). CDR3 bases: TGTGCCAACAGTTTACTGAAGTCCTTGTCCACAGATACGCAGTATTTT. This encodes CANSLLKSLSTDTQYF.

The CDR3 nucleotides read TGTGCCAGCAGTGTTAACGTGGAGAACACTGAAGCTTTCTTT. Its protein product is CASSVNVENTEAFF. V gene TRBV6-4 combines with J gene TRBJ1-1; no definite D call. This CDR3 is built from 14 residues. The germline V gene has CDR1 MRHNA and CDR2 SNTAGT. Trimming removed 4 bases at V and 1 base at J, with 10 bases between.

The rearrangement links TRBV27 to TRBJ2-3; weak D call: TRBD1 (6 bases). V dropped 2 bases and J dropped 0 bases, with 12 bases sitting between them. This CDR3 has 16 amino acids. CDR1 is MNHEY, CDR2 SMNVEV, per germline (reference sequence). CDR3 sequence (DNA): TGTGCCAGCAGTTTACTTCCACAGGGTAGCACAGATACGCAGTATTTT. Residues: CASSLLPQGSTDTQYF.

This clone is a singleton in its sample. The J gene is TRBJ2-7, the V gene TRBV29-1; D may be TRBD1 (5 bases). The V end lost 4 bases, the J end lost 5 bases, and 15 bases lay between the germline ends. The germline V gene encodes CDR1 SQVTM and CDR2 ANQGSEA. The CDR3 consists of 13 residues. CDR3 sequence reads: CSVGGQGLHEQYF. CDR3 bases: TGCAGCGTTGGTGGGCAGGGTTTGCACGAGCAGTACTTC.

The chain combines TRBV6-5 with TRBJ2-6, with TRBD2 matching 7 bases. The ends lost 2 bases at V and 15 bases at J; junction bases unmatched: 1. The CDR3 runs to 11 residues. The germline CDR1 and CDR2 sequences are MNHEY and SVGAGI. As DNA, the CDR3 is TGTGCCAGCAGTTACGGGAGGGACCTGACTTTC. Protein sequence: CASSYGRDLTF.

This clone was detected a few times. The chain couples TRBV4-1 to TRBJ2-5; D tentatively fits TRBD1 or TRBD2 (5 bases each). CDR3 length equals 14 residues. The V end lost 4 bases, the J end lost 0 bases, and 9 bases lay between the germline ends. Per the germline V gene, CDR1 is MGHRA and CDR2 is YSYEKL. The CDR3 DNA is TGCGCCAGCAGCCCCGGGACCAACCAAGAGACCCAGTACTTC. Its protein product is CASSPGTNQETQYF.

This chain joins TRBV7-9 and TRBJ2-7, with a possible D match to TRBD2 (6 bases). This CDR3 has 14 amino acids. Germline values: CDR1 SEHNR, CDR2 FQNEAQ (reference sequence). Trimming shortened V by 1 base and J by 3 bases, and 10 bases separated the two germline ends. In DNA form, the CDR3 reads TGTGCCAGCAGCTTAGGGAGGGGATACTACGAGCAGTACTTC. Translation: CASSLGRGYYEQYF.

J is TRBJ2-7 and V is TRBV7-9; 9 bases are shared with TRBD1. V trimming: 1 base; J trimming: 6 bases; junction bases outside the gene matches: 10. Germline values: CDR1 SEHNR, CDR2 FQNEAQ (reference sequence). The length of the CDR3 is 16 residues. CDR3 region: CASSLVGGQGHREQYF. The CDR3 nucleotides read TGTGCCAGCAGCTTAGTGGGGGGACAGGGCCATCGCGAGCAGTACTTC.

This rearrangement joins TRBV14 to TRBJ2-2; no clear D gene. This CDR3 spans 16 amino acids. Trimming cost V 3 bases and J 7 bases, with 18 bases left between them. Germline V gives CDR1 SGHDN, CDR2 FVKESK. The DNA for the CDR3 is TGTGCCAGCAGCCATCCAGAACGTGCGTGGGGCGGGGAGCTGTTTTTT. This gives the protein CASSHPERAWGGELFF.